This TCR beta chain appears in the sequencing data of a study of blood T cell repertoires in COVID-19. Using immunoSEQ multiplex PCR, the repertoire was profiled, and TCRdb retains in-frame clones only, with some absent. The table has 45,000 to 55,000 clones, over 70% seen once. The germline V gene has CDR1 SEHNR and CDR2 FQNEAQ (reference sequence). Between the trimmed V and J ends, which lost 8 bases and 6 bases, there was a span of 13 bases. The CDR3 is 13 amino acids. The TCR comes from a human donor with active or convalescent COVID-19. The donor label of this sample is uncertain. The chain couples TRBV7-9 to TRBJ2-2; tentatively, D is TRBD2 (5 bases). The sequenced sample was peripheral blood. The CDR3 DNA is TGTGCCAGCGTCCTGGCGGGTCCCGGGGAGCTGTTTTTT. Its translation is CASVLAGPGELFF. Together with reference TRBV7-9 and TRBJ2-2, the CDR3 gives the full variable domain: DTGVSQNPRHKITKRGQNVTFRCDPISEHNRLYWYRQTLGQGPEFLTYFQNEAQLEKSRLLSDRFSAERPKGSFSTLEIQRTEQGDSAMYLCASVLAGPGELFFGEGSRLTVL.